One TCR beta chain is described in this entry. These data belong to a study of blood T cell repertoires in COVID-19. The overall study: Both acute and convalescent COVID-19 samples were obtained from the United States, Italy and Spain. T cells, B-cell-depleted T cells, or PBMCs supplied cDNA or gDNA.

The trim removed 0 bases at V and 2 bases at J, leaving 2 bases unmatched. This CDR3 is 15 amino acids long. Germline lookup yields CDR1 LGHDT and CDR2 YNNKEL (reference sequence). Seattle enrolled patients during active infection and tracked them longitudinally. In the original analysis: Using reference gene primer amplification, nucleated cell counts were estimated. The method was immunoSEQ multiplex PCR; TCRdb's version includes in-frame clones alone and lacks a portion of them. V and J calls and clone size follow that table, whereas D and trimming were derived from the DNA. The sample shows about 170,000 clones, roughly 88% of them seen only once.

Sequencing was carried out using peripheral blood. The clonotype comes from a man older than 75 with COVID-19, enrolled during active disease. The J gene is TRBJ2-5, the V gene TRBV3-1 (or the pseudogene TRBV3-2); 8 positions match TRBD1. The CDR3 spells CASSQDWDRQETQYF. The CDR3 DNA sequence: TGTGCCAGCAGCCAAGATTGGGACAGGCAAGAGACCCAGTACTTC.